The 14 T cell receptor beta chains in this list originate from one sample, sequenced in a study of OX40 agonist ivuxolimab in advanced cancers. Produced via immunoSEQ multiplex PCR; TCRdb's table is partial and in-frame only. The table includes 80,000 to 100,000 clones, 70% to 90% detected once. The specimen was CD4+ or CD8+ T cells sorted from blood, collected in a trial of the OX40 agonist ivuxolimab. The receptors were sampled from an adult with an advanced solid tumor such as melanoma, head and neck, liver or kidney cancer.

The CDR3 protein is CASSLLAGLNSPLHF. In nucleotides, the CDR3 is TGTGCCAGCAGCCTCCTGGCAGGGCTTAATTCACCCCTCCACTTT. The chain joins TRBV7-2 to TRBJ1-6, with D tentatively TRBD1 (5 bases). From germline, CDR1 is SGHTA and CDR2 FQGNSA. Trimming shortened V by 5 bases and J by 6 bases, and 14 bases separated the two germline ends. The CDR3 covers 15 residues.

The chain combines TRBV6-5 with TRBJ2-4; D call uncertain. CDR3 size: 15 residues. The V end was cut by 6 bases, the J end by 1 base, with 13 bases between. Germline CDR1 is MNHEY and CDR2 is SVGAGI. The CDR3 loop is CASSPRVGAKNIQYF. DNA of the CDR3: TGTGCCAGCAGCCCCCGGGTAGGGGCCAAAAACATTCAGTACTTC.

CDR3 residues: CASSSLASSTKNIQYF. In DNA form, the CDR3 reads TGTGCCAGCAGTTCCTTAGCTAGCTCAACCAAAAACATTCAGTACTTC. This chain connects TRBV7-3 to TRBJ2-4, with D maybe TRBD2 (5 bases). This CDR3 has 16 amino acids. Germline lookup yields CDR1 SGHTA and CDR2 FQGTGA. Deletions cut 6 bases from V and 2 bases from J, with 17 bases between. Using reference TRBV7-3 and TRBJ2-4 for the parts outside the CDR3, the full variable domain is GAGVSQTPSNKVTEKGKYVELRCDPISGHTALYWYRQSLGQGPEFLIYFQGTGAADDSGLPNDRFFAVRPEGSVSTLKIQRTERGDSAVYLCASSSLASSTKNIQYFGAGTRLSVL.

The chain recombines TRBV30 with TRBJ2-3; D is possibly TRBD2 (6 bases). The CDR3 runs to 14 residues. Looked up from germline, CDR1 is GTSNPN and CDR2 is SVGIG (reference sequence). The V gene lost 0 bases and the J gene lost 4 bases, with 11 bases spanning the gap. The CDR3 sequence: CAWSVGGPADTQYF. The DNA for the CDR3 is TGTGCCTGGAGTGTCGGAGGGCCGGCAGATACGCAGTATTTT.

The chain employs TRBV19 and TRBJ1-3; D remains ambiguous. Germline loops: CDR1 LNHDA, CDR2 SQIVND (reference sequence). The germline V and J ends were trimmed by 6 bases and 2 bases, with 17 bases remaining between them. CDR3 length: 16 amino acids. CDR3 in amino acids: CASRTIGVLAGNTIYF. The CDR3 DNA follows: TGTGCCAGTAGGACTATTGGGGTACTAGCTGGAAACACCATATATTTT.

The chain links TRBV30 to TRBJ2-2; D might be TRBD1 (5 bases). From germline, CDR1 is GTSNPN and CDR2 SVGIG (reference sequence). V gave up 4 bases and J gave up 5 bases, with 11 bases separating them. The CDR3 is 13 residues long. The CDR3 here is CAWTQGPTGELFF. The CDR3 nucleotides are TGTGCCTGGACCCAGGGCCCAACCGGGGAGCTGTTTTTT.

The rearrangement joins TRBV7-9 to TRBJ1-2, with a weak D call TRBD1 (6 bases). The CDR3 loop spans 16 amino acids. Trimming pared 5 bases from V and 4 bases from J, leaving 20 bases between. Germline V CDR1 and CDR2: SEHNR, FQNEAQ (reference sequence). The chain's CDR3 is CASSPSPGGRPYGYTF. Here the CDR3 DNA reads TGTGCCAGCAGCCCGTCGCCCGGGGGGCGTCCCTATGGCTACACCTTC.

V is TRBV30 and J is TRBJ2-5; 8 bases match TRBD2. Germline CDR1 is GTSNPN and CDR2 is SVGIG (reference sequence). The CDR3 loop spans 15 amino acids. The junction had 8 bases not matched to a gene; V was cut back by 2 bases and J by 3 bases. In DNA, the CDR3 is TGTGCCTGGAGTCTTGGACTAGCCTCGGAAGAGACCCAGTACTTC. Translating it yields CAWSLGLASEETQYF.

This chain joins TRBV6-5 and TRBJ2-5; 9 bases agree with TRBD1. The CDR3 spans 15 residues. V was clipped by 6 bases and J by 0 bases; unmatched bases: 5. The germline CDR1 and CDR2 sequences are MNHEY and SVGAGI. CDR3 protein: CASRTTGGYQETQYF. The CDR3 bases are TGTGCCAGCAGGACGACAGGGGGGTACCAAGAGACCCAGTACTTC.

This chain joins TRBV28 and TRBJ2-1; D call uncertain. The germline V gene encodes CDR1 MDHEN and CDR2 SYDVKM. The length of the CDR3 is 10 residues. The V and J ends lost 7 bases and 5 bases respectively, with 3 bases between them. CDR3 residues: CASKDNEQFF. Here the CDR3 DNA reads TGTGCCAGCAAGGACAATGAGCAGTTCTTC.

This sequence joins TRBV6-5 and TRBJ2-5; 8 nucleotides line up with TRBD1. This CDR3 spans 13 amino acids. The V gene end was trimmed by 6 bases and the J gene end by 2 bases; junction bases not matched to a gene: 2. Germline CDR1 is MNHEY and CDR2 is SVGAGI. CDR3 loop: CASRRTGQETQYF. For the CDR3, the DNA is TGTGCCAGCAGGAGGACAGGGCAAGAGACCCAGTACTTC.

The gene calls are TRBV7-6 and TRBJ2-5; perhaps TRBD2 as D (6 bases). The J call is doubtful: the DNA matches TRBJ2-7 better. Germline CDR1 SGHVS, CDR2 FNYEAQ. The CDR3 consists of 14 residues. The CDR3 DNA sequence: TGTGCCAGCAGCCCGGACGGGAGCTCCTACGAGCAGTACTTC. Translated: CASSPDGSSYEQYF.

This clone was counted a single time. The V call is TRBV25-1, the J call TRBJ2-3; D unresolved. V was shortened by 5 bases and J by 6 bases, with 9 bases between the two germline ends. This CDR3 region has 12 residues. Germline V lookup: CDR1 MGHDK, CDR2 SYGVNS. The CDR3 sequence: CASSPRADTQYF. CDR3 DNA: TGTGCCAGCAGTCCCCGGGCCGATACGCAGTATTTT.

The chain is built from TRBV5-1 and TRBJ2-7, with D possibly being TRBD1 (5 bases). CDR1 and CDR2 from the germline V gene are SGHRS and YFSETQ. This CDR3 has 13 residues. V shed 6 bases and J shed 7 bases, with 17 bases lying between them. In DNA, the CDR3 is TGCGCCAGCACCTCGGCAGGGCCAGGGGAGCAGTACTTC. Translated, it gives CASTSAGPGEQYF. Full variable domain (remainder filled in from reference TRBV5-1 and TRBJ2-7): KAGVTQTPRYLIKTRGQQVTLSCSPISGHRSVSWYQQTPGQGLQFLFEYFSETQRNKGNFPGRFSGRQFSNSRSEMNVSTLELGDSALYLCASTSAGPGEQYFGPGTRLTVT.